This T cell receptor beta chain came from a study of early T cells in non-severe SARS-CoV-2 infection. Study as a whole: Bulk RNA from unsorted whole blood was sequenced; chains were unpaired.

This CDR3 contains 15 residues. Per germline, CDR1 MGHRA and CDR2 YSYEKL. Trimming cost V 8 bases and J 4 bases; bases outside gene matches: 11. Each single cDNA molecule received a unique molecular identifier. TCRdb passed the 5' RACE reads through MiXCR, listing each CDR3 protein once. The sample holds 55,000 to 85,000 distinct CDR3 sequences, approximately 12% seen once. The genes are TRBV4-1 and TRBJ2-5; 9 bases are a match to TRBD1. The sequencing sample was made of whole blood. This receptor was identified in an adult who was a healthcare worker with PCR-confirmed SARS-CoV-2 infection or an uninfected control (not recorded which). CDR3 region: CASCRGQGPGETQYF. In DNA, the CDR3 is TGCGCCAGCTGTCGGGGACAGGGTCCCGGAGAGACCCAGTACTTC.